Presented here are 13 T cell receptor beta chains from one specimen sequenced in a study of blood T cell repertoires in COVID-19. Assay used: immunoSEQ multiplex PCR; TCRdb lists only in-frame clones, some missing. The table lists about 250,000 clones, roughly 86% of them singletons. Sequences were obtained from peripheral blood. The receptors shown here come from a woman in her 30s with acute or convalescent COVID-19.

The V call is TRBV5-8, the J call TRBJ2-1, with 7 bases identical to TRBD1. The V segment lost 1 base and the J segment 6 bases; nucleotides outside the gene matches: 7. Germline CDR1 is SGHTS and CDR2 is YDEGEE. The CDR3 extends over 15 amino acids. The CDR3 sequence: CASSLRDRRGNEQFF. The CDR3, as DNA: TGTGCCAGCAGCTTGCGGGACAGAAGGGGCAATGAGCAGTTCTTC.

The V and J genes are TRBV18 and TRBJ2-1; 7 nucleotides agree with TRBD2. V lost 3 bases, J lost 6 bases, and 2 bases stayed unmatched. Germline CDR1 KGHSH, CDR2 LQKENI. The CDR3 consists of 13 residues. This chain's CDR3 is CASSPTSLNEQFF. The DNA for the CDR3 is TGTGCCAGCTCACCGACTAGCCTCAATGAGCAGTTCTTC.

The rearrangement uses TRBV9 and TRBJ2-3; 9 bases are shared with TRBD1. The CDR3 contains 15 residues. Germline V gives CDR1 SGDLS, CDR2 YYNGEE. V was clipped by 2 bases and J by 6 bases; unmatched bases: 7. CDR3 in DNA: TGTGCCAGCAGCGTTACAGGGGGCGCCGGCGATACGCAGTATTTT. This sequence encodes CASSVTGGAGDTQYF.

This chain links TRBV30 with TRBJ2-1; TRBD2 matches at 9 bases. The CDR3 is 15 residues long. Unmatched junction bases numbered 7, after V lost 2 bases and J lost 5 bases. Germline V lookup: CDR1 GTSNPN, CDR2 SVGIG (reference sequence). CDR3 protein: CAWSTGLAGNNEQFF. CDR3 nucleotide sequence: TGTGCCTGGAGTACTGGGCTAGCGGGGAACAATGAGCAGTTCTTC.

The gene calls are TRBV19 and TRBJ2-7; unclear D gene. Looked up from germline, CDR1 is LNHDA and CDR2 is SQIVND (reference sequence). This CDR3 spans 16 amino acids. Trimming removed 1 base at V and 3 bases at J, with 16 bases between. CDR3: CASSIGSFGLSYEQYF. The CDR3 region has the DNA TGTGCCAGTAGTATAGGTTCTTTCGGTTTGAGCTACGAGCAGTACTTC.

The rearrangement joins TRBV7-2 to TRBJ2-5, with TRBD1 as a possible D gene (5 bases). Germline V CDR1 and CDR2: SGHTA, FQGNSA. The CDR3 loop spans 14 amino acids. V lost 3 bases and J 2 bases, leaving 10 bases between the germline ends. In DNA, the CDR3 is TGTGCCAGCAGCTTTGGACAAATGCAAGAGACCCAGTACTTC. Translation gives CASSFGQMQETQYF.

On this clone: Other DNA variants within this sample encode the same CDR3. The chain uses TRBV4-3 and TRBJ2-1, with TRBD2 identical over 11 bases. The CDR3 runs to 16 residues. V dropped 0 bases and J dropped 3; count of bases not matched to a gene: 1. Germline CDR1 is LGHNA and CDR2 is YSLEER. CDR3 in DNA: TGCGCCAGCAGCCAAGATCTAGCGGGGGGCTACAATGAGCAGTTCTTC. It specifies CASSQDLAGGYNEQFF.

The CDR3 sequence is CASSLGTGKKPYEQYF. CDR3 bases: TGTGCCAGTAGTCTAGGGACAGGGAAAAAACCCTACGAGCAGTACTTC. V is TRBV19 and J is TRBJ2-7; 9 bases match TRBD1. The germline gives CDR1 LNHDA, CDR2 SQIVND (reference sequence). The junction had 10 bases not matched to a gene; V was cut back by 5 bases and J by 2 bases. This CDR3 comprises 16 residues.

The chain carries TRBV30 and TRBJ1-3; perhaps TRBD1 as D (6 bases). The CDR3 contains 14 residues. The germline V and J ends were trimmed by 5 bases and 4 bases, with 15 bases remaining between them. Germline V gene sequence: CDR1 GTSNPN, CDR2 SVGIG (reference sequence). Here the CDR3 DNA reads TGTGCCTGGGTAGACAGGCTGGCGGGAAACACCATATATTTT. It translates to CAWVDRLAGNTIYF.

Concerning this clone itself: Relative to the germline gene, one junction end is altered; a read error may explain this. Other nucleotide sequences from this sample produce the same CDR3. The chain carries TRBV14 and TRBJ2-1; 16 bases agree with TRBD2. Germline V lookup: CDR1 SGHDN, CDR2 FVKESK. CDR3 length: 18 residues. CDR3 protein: CASSPIAGTSGRAYEQFF. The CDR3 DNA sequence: TGTGCTAGCAGCCCCATAGCCGGGACTAGCGGGAGGGCTTATGAGCAGTTCTTC.

The CDR3 DNA follows: TGTGCCAGCAGAGGGGGACAGGGGGCATCTGGGGCCAACGTCCTGACTTTC. Protein sequence: CASRGGQGASGANVLTF. This chain uses TRBV2 with TRBJ2-6; TRBD1 aligns across 12 bases. This CDR3 has 17 amino acids. Germline loops: CDR1 SNHLY, CDR2 FYNNEI. The ends lost 6 bases at V and 1 base at J; junction bases unmatched: 4.

CDR3 coding DNA: TGTGCCAGCAGCTTAGCGTTAACAGGGGGTCAGCCCCAGCATTTT. Its translation: CASSLALTGGQPQHF. V usage is TRBV7-9 and J usage is TRBJ1-5, with 8 positions matching TRBD1. Per germline, CDR1 SEHNR and CDR2 FQNEAQ (reference sequence). There are 15 residues in the CDR3. After removal of 0 bases from V and 6 bases from J, the junction contained 4 bases not matched to a gene.

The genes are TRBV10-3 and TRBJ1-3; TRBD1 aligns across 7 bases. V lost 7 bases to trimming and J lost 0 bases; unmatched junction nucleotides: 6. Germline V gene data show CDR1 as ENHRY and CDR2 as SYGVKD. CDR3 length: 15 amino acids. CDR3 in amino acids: CAITPDRPSGNTIYF. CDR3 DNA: TGTGCCATCACCCCGGACAGGCCCTCTGGAAACACCATATATTTT.